A selection of T cell receptor beta chains follows, all from one sample in a study of cytomegalovirus exposure and HLA in healthy donors. Clones were sequenced by immunoSEQ multiplex PCR, and TCRdb holds only the in-frame ones, with some missing. Found here are over 100,000 clones, roughly 73% of them singletons; the top ten hold roughly 0.9%. The sample comprised PBMCs. The origin of the receptors is a young woman in good health and CMV-seronegative. CDR3s include the opening cysteine and the closing phenylalanine or tryptophan. D genes are given only for firm matches. Size tells how often a clone was seen (once, few, many) or the class of an expanded clone, and some rows leave it out.

TRBJ1-2 | - | - | TRBV5-4 | TGTGCCAGCAGCCTTAACTATGGCTACACCTTC | CASSLNYGYTF
TRBJ1-1 | - | - | TRBV21-1 | TGTGCCAGCAGCAAAGACTGTGAGGCTGAAGCTTTCTTT | CASSKDCEAEAFF
TRBJ1-5 | - | - | TRBV6-6 | TGTGCCAGCAGCCCAGACAGCTTCAATCAGCCCCAGCATTTT | CASSPDSFNQPQHF
TRBJ2-1 | - | TRBD1 | TRBV6-5 | TGTGCCAGCAGTTATAACTACAGGGGCAATGAGCAGTTCTTC | CASSYNYRGNEQFF
TRBJ1-2 | few | - | TRBV5-1 | TGCGCCAGCAGCTTTGGGACTTACTCAAGAAACTATGGCTACACCTTC | CASSFGTYSRNYGYTF
TRBJ1-1 | - | TRBD1 | TRBV5-1 | TGCGCCAGCAGCTTAGGGACAGCCAACACTGAAGCTTTCTTT | CASSLGTANTEAFF
TRBJ2-5 | - | - | TRBV30 | TGTGCCTGGAGTTTGGGGGGGGCCCAAGAGACCCAGTACTTC | CAWSLGGAQETQYF
TRBJ1-4 | few | TRBD1 | TRBV28 | TGTGCCAGCACCCTGACAGGGGTAAATGAAAAACTGTTTTTT | CASTLTGVNEKLFF
TRBJ2-7 | - | TRBD2 | TRBV6-6 | TGTGCCAGCAGATTGACTAGCGGAAGCTCCTACGAGCAGTACTTC | CASRLTSGSSYEQYF
TRBJ2-1 | - | - | TRBV7-3 | TGTGCCAGCAGCCCCTCAGGGCCGTCCTACAATGAGCAGTTCTTC | CASSPSGPSYNEQFF
TRBJ2-7 | - | - | TRBV27 | TGTGCCAGCCTTTCCCCGACAGGCCTATTATACGAGCAGTACTTC | CASLSPTGLLYEQYF
TRBJ1-1 | - | - | TRBV10-1 | TGCGCCAGCAGGCAACTCCGGAACACTGAAGCTTTCTTT | CASRQLRNTEAFF
TRBJ1-4 | once | TRBD1 | TRBV19 | TGTGCCAGTAGTATAGATCGAAAGCCAGGGGGCGAAAAACTGTTTTTT | CASSIDRKPGGEKLFF
TRBJ1-6 | - | - | TRBV5-6 | TGTGCCAGCAGCTTGGAAGACAGGTATAATTCACCCCTCCACTTT | CASSLEDRYNSPLHF
TRBJ2-1 | few | TRBD2 | TRBV7-7 | TGTGCTAGCAGCTTAGACGGGACTAGCGGGGGACACAATGAGCAGTTCTTC | CASSLDGTSGGHNEQFF
TRBJ2-5 | once | - | TRBV30 | TGTGCCTGGAACCTACAGGGTGGTGAGCAGTACTTC | CAWNLQGGEQYF
TRBJ1-2 | few | - | TRBV5-1 | TGCGCCAGCAGCCCCCTGACGGGATGGAATAACTATGGCTACACCTTC | CASSPLTGWNNYGYTF
TRBJ2-5 | - | - | TRBV2 | TGTGCCATCGAAATTACTACTCAAGAGACCCAGTACTTC | CAIEITTQETQYF
TRBJ1-3 | - | - | TRBV6-5 | TGTGCCAGCAGTTACGCCGGGTTGTCTGGAAACACCATATATTTT | CASSYAGLSGNTIYF
TRBJ1-5 | - | - | TRBV5-6 | TGTGCCAGCAGCGGCCGGGACACCTATAGCAATCAGCCCCAGCATTTT | CASSGRDTYSNQPQHF
TRBJ1-3 | - | - | TRBV6-1 | TGTGCCAGCAGTGAACAGGCAGTCGCAGGGACTGGAAACACCATATATTTT | CASSEQAVAGTGNTIYF
TRBJ1-2 | - | - | TRBV29-1 | TGCAGCGTTGGTTCGTCTAACTATGGCTACACCTTC | CSVGSSNYGYTF
TRBJ2-2 | - | TRBD1 | TRBV5-1 | TGCGCCAGCAGCTCTTCTTTGGGACAGGGGAGGGCCGGGGAGCTGTTTTTT | CASSSSLGQGRAGELFF
TRBJ2-5 | few | TRBD2 | TRBV19 | TGTGCCAGTAGTATAATGGCGGGAGGCCAAGAGACCCAGTACTTC | CASSIMAGGQETQYF
TRBJ2-7 | - | - | TRBV6-6 | TGTGCCAGCCAATTGGACTCGGAGGGCCCTCAAGAGCAGTACTTC | CASQLDSEGPQEQYF
TRBJ2-2 | - | - | TRBV19 | TGTGCCAGTAGTATAATAACCGGGGAGCTGTTTTTT | CASSIITGELFF
TRBJ1-1 | once | TRBD1 | TRBV5-4 | TGTGCCAGCAGCTCGGGACAGGGAGTGACTGAAGCTTTCTTT | CASSSGQGVTEAFF
TRBJ2-3 | - | TRBD2 | TRBV30 | TGTGCCTCGGGGGGGACGGCTACCACAGATACGCAGTATTTT | CASGGTATTDTQYF
TRBJ1-2 | - | TRBD1 | TRBV5-1 | TGCGCCAGCAGCTTGCGGACAGGAGATGGCTACACCTTC | CASSLRTGDGYTF